The next 5 T cell receptor beta chains were all read from a single sample in a study of T cells after yellow fever vaccination. MiXCR, applied by TCRdb to the 5' RACE reads, yields one record per CDR3 protein. The sample lists around 550,000 distinct CDR3 sequences; 15% to 20% were seen once. The specimen comprised PBMCs, sampled 15 days after the yellow fever booster vaccination. These receptors were taken from a man aged 25-45 years who received the YFV17D yellow fever vaccine.

This clonotype was counted between two and nine times. This chain joins TRBV10-2 and TRBJ1-5, with 9 bases identical to TRBD1. The length of the CDR3 is 15 residues. Trimming removed 7 bases from V and 2 bases from J; junction bases left unmatched: 6. Germline V gives CDR1 WSHSY, CDR2 SAAADI. The CDR3 spells CASIEQGAGNQPQHF. CDR3 DNA: TGCGCCAGCATCGAACAGGGGGCCGGCAATCAGCCCCAGCATTTT.

The gene calls are TRBV2 and TRBJ2-1, with D possibly matching TRBD1 (5 bases). Germline CDR1 reads SNHLY; CDR2 reads FYNNEI. The CDR3 runs to 15 residues. V shed 1 base and J shed 0 bases, with 7 bases lying between them. The CDR3 DNA follows: TGTGCCAGCAGTGAAGAGGGGAACTCCTACAATGAGCAGTTCTTC. It specifies CASSEEGNSYNEQFF.

This clonotype was seen a handful of times. The V and J genes are TRBV29-1 and TRBJ1-2; D is uncertain. The CDR3 is 11 amino acids. In germline, CDR1 is SQVTM, CDR2 ANQGSEA. The V end was cut by 3 bases, the J end by 5 bases, with 7 bases between. The chain's CDR3 is CSVDPQYGYTF. In nucleotides, the CDR3 is TGCAGCGTTGACCCTCAGTATGGCTACACCTTC.

The CDR3 reads CSAVRQTNTEAFF. The CDR3 nucleotides are TGCAGTGCGGTTAGACAGACGAACACTGAAGCTTTCTTT. This rearrangement joins TRBV20-1 to TRBJ1-1; tentatively, D is TRBD1 (5 bases). V was trimmed by 6 bases and J by 1 base, leaving 12 bases between them. The CDR3 is 13 amino acids. Looked up from germline, CDR1 is DFQATT and CDR2 is SNEGSKA (reference sequence).

The J gene is TRBJ2-4, the V gene TRBV6-1; D remains ambiguous. This CDR3 comprises 14 residues. The germline CDR1 and CDR2 sequences are MNHNS and SASEGT. The germline V and J ends were trimmed by 4 bases and 0 bases, with 7 bases remaining between them. In DNA, the CDR3 is TGTGCCAGCAGTGCGACATTAGCCAAAAACATTCAGTACTTC. Protein: CASSATLAKNIQYF.